This TCR beta chain is drawn from a study of Ad26.COV2.S vaccination and SARS-CoV-2 variants. TCRdb keeps only in-frame clones here, not all; method: immunoSEQ multiplex PCR. The sample lists roughly 350,000 clones; around nine tenths were seen once. Treatment: around 19 received Ad26.COV2.S at low or high dose, single or two shots; roughly five received placebo; per-sample allocation not given. Collection of the samples took place on day 63 after the first injection of vaccine or placebo. In the vaccine, an Ad26 vector expressed the SARS-CoV-2 spike of the Wuhan strain. CDR1 is SEHNR, CDR2 FQNEAQ, per germline (reference sequence). The CDR3 contains 18 residues. The V gene end was trimmed by 4 bases and the J gene end by 6 bases; junction bases not matched to a gene: 19. Points on this clone: What it binds is unknown.

Study-wide findings and caveats: Recipients of vaccine and of placebo showed similar breadth of their non-spike TCR repertoires. Possibly, TCR breadth and depth analyses underestimated total T cell responses.

The chain combines TRBV7-9 with TRBJ2-3; 7 nucleotides align to TRBD1. Sample: peripheral blood, taken in a trial of Ad26.COV2.S vaccine versus placebo. The sequence came from a person between 18 and 60 years old who received the Ad26.COV2.S COVID-19 vaccine or a placebo. CDR3 bases: TGTGCCAGCAGCTCCACGGACAGGTCGGCCGGTATGTTCGATACGCAGTATTTT. Amino acid sequence: CASSSTDRSAGMFDTQYF.